This TCR beta chain is drawn from a study of blood T cell repertoires in COVID-19. The CDR3 is 15 residues long. Germline trimming cut 3 bases from V and 7 bases from J; bases unmatched to any gene: 4. Germline values: CDR1 LNHDA, CDR2 SQIVND (reference sequence). The repertoire was sequenced with immunoSEQ multiplex PCR; TCRdb's copy has only in-frame clones and lacks some. The sample includes tens of thousands of clones, 70% to 90% of them seen just once. Sequencing input: peripheral blood. The TCR was taken from a man between 65 and 85 years old with acute or convalescent COVID-19. The J gene is TRBJ1-6, the V gene TRBV19, with 9 bases that match TRBD1. The CDR3 loop is CASSISGQGNSPLHF. As DNA, the CDR3 is TGTGCCAGTAGTATTTCCGGACAGGGGAATTCACCCCTCCACTTT.